What follows are 6 T cell receptor beta chains derived from one specimen sequenced in a study of blood T cell repertoires in COVID-19. Data came from immunoSEQ multiplex PCR; TCRdb stores just in-frame clones and leaves some out. Altogether roughly 120,000 clones are present, 80% being singletons, with the ten largest covering 1.5% to 2%. Input material: peripheral blood. These receptor sequences come from a man in his 70s with acute or convalescent COVID-19.

The chain recombines TRBV7-9 with TRBJ2-3; TRBD2 matches at 13 bases. The trim removed 5 bases at V and 4 bases at J, leaving 6 bases unmatched. Germline-derived CDR1 and CDR2 are SEHNR and FQNEAQ (reference sequence). This CDR3 spans 16 amino acids. CDR3 sequence (DNA): TGTGCCAGCAGCCAAGGGACTAGCGGGACGGCAGATACGCAGTATTTT. It encodes CASSQGTSGTADTQYF.

In this sample, this clone turned up a few times. The gene calls are TRBV5-1 and TRBJ2-1; 11 bases fit TRBD2. The CDR3 consists of 16 residues. The germline V gene has CDR1 SGHRS and CDR2 YFSETQ. The junction had 6 bases not matched to a gene; V was cut back by 4 bases and J by 3 bases. CDR3 sequence reads: CASSGSLAGVYNEQFF. The CDR3 nucleotides read TGCGCCAGCAGCGGATCACTAGCGGGGGTCTACAATGAGCAGTTCTTC.

As regards this clone: Germline is not matched at one junction end, which may reflect a read error. This rearrangement joins TRBV29-1 to TRBJ2-3, with 7 bases that match TRBD1. Germline V gives CDR1 SQVTM, CDR2 ANQGSEA. The CDR3 contains 12 residues. The CDR3 coding sequence is TGCAGCGTTGATGGGCTACAGGGGTCTCCGCCGTTT. Its translation is CSVDGLQGSPPF.

The table lists this clone with a count of one. J is TRBJ2-5 and V is TRBV29-1, with TRBD1 matching 7 bases. The CDR3 totals 15 residues. J was trimmed by 1 base and V by 4 bases; bases with no gene match: 9. Germline values: CDR1 SQVTM, CDR2 ANQGSEA. This CDR3 reads CSVAPLGQSQETQYF. The CDR3 DNA reads TGCAGCGTTGCGCCACTGGGACAGAGCCAAGAGACCCAGTACTTC.

This chain's CDR3 is CASQGWEGYEQYF. The CDR3 DNA reads as TGTGCCAGCCAGGGGTGGGAGGGCTACGAGCAGTACTTC. This rearrangement joins TRBV19 to TRBJ2-7, with D possibly matching TRBD2 (7 bases). This CDR3 has 13 residues. In germline, CDR1 is LNHDA, CDR2 SQIVND (reference sequence). V gave up 9 bases and J gave up 3 bases, with 15 bases separating them.

The V call is TRBV9, the J call TRBJ1-6, with no clear D. CDR3 length: 15 residues. Trimming took off 2 bases at V and 0 bases at J, with 6 bases between the two ends. Germline V gives CDR1 SGDLS, CDR2 YYNGEE. The CDR3 is CASSVRSSYNSPLHF. For the CDR3, the DNA is TGTGCCAGCAGCGTGAGAAGCTCCTATAATTCACCCCTCCACTTT.